The source of this TCR beta chain is a study of identical twins. General study points: Because invariant MAIT and iNKT cells could be present, zero-insertion analyses could be partly confounded.

TCRdb processed the 5' RACE reads anew with MiXCR; each CDR3 protein has one entry. The sample gives about 550,000 distinct CDR3 sequences, around 24% of which show up once; around 0.48% is in the top ten. The CDR3 contains 14 residues. CDR1 SGDLS and CDR2 YYNGEE come from the germline V gene. The V end was cut by 0 bases, the J end by 4 bases, with 11 bases between. This clonotype was seen more than once but under ten times. Its target is unknown. This same sample was also taken into another study, of yellow fever vaccine responses in identical twins.

This chain joins TRBV9 and TRBJ2-7; D is unclear. The receptor comes from a woman aged 18-29 years in good health. Sequencing was carried out using CD4+ T cells sorted from blood. The CDR3 nucleotides are TGTGCCAGCAGCGTAGGTCCCCAGACTTACGAGCAGTACTTC. It encodes CASSVGPQTYEQYF.